The sequence of this T cell receptor (beta chain) was determined in a study of cytomegalovirus exposure and HLA in healthy donors. This clone came up a few times. Its antigen is not known. Overall study findings and caveats: About 90% or about 30% of the time was how often most TCR beta V segments were productive, according to an earlier analysis. Some public TCRs appeared in many individuals, while most sequences were rare.

PCR was performed using 60 Vbeta and 13 Jbeta primers. The protocol was immunoSEQ multiplex PCR, while the TCRdb copy is restricted to in-frame clones and leaves out a portion. This sample has some 190,000 clones; 77% occur once, and the top ten carry approximately 1.3%. The V and J ends lost 1 base and 0 bases respectively, with 7 bases between them. This CDR3 comprises 15 residues. CDR1 and CDR2 from the germline V gene are LGHNA and YNFKEQ. The receptor was derived from a man aged 18 to 30 in good health and CMV-seronegative. Material for sequencing was PBMCs. The chain links TRBV4-2 to TRBJ2-1, with D possibly TRBD2 on 5 matching bases. The CDR3 region is CASSQGLASYNEQFF. The CDR3 nucleotides read TGTGCCAGCAGCCAAGGCCTAGCCTCCTACAATGAGCAGTTCTTC.